This note documents a single T cell receptor (beta chain) sequence. Its antigen is still unknown. Each CDR3 protein is one row after TCRdb ran MiXCR on the 5' RACE reads. The data hold hundreds of thousands of distinct CDR3 sequences, with over 15% observed a single time. These data belong to a study of T cells after yellow fever vaccination. Findings and limits, study-wide: The secondary T-cell response peaked on day 5, not day 15, but was weaker.

Germline values: CDR1 SGHTA, CDR2 FQGNSA. There are 15 residues in the CDR3. V was clipped by 5 bases and J by 5 bases, with 16 bases between them. This sequence originates from a young man who received the YFV17D yellow fever vaccine. The rearrangement links TRBV7-2 to TRBJ2-4; D may be TRBD2 (5 bases). This sample comprised PBMCs, obtained before the yellow fever booster vaccination. DNA for the CDR3: TGTGCCAGCAGCCCCTCCGAGGGCGCCCAAAACATTCAGTACTTC. Translated: CASSPSEGAQNIQYF.